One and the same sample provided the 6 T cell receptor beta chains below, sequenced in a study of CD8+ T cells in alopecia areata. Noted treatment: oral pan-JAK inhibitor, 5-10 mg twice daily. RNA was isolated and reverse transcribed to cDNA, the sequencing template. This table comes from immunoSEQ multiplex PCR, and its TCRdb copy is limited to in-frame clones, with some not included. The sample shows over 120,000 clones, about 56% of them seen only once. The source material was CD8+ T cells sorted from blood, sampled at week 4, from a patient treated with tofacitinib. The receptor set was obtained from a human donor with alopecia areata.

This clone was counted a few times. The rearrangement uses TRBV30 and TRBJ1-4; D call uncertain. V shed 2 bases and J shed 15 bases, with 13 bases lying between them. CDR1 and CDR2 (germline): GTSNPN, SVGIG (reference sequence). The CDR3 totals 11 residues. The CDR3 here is CAWSSGGGMFF. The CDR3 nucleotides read TGTGCCTGGAGTTCTGGCGGCGGAATGTTTTTT. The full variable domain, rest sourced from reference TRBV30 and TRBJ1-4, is SQTIHQWPATLVQPVGSPLSLECTVEGTSNPNLYWYRQAAGRGLQLLFYSVGIGQISSEVPQNLSASRPQDRQFILSSKKLLLSDSGFYLCAWSSGGGMFFGSGTQLSVL.

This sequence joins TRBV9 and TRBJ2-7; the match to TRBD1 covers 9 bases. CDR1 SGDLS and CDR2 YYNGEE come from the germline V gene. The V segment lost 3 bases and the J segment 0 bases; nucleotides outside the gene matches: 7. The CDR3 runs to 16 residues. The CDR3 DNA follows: TGTGCCAGCAGCGCAGGTGGACAGGGGATCTCCTACGAGCAGTACTTC. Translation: CASSAGGQGISYEQYF.

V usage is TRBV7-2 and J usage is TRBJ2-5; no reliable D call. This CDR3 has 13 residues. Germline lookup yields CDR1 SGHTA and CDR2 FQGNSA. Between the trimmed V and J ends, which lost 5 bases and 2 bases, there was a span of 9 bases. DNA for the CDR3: TGTGCCAGCAGCCCCCCCCCTCAAGAGACCCAGTACTTC. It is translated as CASSPPPQETQYF.

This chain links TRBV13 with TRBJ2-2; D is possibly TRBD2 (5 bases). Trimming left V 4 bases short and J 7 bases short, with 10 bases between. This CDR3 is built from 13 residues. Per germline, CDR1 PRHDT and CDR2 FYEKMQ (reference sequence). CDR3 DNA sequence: TGTGCCAGCAGCTACCATGGGAGCGGGGAGCTGTTTTTT. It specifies CASSYHGSGELFF. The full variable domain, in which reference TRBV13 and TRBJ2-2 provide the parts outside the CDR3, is AAGVIQSPRHLIKEKRETATLKCYPIPRHDTVYWYQQGPGQDPQFLISFYEKMQSDKGSIPDRFSAQQFSDYHSELNMSSLELGDSALYFCASSYHGSGELFFGEGSRLTVL.

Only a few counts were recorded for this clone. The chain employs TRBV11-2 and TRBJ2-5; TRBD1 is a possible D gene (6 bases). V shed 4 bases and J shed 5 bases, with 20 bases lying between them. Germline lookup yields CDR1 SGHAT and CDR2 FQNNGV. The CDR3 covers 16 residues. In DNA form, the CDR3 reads TGTGCCAGCAGCTCCGTCGGACAGTCTCTCGTCGAGACCCAGTACTTC. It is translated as CASSSVGQSLVETQYF.

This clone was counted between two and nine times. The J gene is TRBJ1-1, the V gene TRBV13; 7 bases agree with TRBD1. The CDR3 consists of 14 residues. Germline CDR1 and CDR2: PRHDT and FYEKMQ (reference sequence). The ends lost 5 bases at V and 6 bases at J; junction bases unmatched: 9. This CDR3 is CASSPPQGSPEAFF. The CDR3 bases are TGTGCCAGCAGCCCACCACAGGGGTCCCCTGAAGCTTTCTTT.